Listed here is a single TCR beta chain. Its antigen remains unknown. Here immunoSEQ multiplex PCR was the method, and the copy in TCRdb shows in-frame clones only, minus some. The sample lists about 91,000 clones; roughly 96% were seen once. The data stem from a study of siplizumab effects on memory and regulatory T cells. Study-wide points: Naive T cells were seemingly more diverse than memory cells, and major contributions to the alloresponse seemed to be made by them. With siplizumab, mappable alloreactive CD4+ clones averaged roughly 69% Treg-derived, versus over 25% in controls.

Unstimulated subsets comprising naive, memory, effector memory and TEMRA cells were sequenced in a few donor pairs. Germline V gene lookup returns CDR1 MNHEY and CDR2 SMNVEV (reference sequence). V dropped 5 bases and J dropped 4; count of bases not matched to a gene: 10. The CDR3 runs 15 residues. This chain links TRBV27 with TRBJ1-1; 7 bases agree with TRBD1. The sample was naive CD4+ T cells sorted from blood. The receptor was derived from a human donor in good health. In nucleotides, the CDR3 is TGTGCCAGCAGTCTATATGACAGGGCGGGCACTGAAGCTTTCTTT. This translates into CASSLYDRAGTEAFF.